The source of this T cell receptor beta chain is a study of regulatory T cells in long-lasting Graves disease. iRepertoire HTBI primers and Arm-PCR of CDR3 regions built TCR beta libraries. Via MiXCR, TCRdb re-called the multiplex PCR reads, giving one row per CDR3 protein. This sample has over 350,000 distinct CDR3 sequences, with about 20% found just once. Time point meaning: persistent/refractory GD, antithyroid drugs over 5 years with positive TRAb. TCR sequences were obtained from RNA taken from PBMCs. Graves' disease diagnosis relied on American Thyroid Association guidelines. This clonotype was sampled from a female donor with Graves disease. The specimen comprised peripheral blood mononuclear cells (PBMCs), sampled when the disease was refractory, from a patient treated with antithyroid drugs.

The CDR3 loop reads CASRGQETYEQYF. The CDR3 DNA follows: TGTGCCAGCAGGGGACAGGAAACCTACGAGCAGTACTTC. The chain uses TRBV7-2 and TRBJ2-7; 8 positions agree with TRBD1. Germline-derived CDR1 and CDR2 are SGHTA and FQGNSA. The ends lost 6 bases at V and 2 bases at J; junction bases unmatched: 3. This CDR3 region has 13 residues.